These T cell receptor beta chains were read from a single sample in a study of human T cells and chemical hapten exposure. TCRdb used MiXCR to reprocess the RACE reads, holding one entry per CDR3 protein. Of some 32,000 distinct CDR3 sequences detected, around 6% appear once; the ten largest clones hold about 6%. The sequenced sample was whole blood, obtained in connection with sensitization to the hapten diphenylcyclopropenone (DPC). The origin of the receptors is a man younger than 45 with alopecia areata. Some clones in this sample may be carry-over from other donors' samples. Both conserved end residues are part of each CDR3. The order of the fields is clone size, D gene, J gene, V gene, CDR3 protein, CDR3 DNA. A D gene is named only where the DNA matches it firmly. Clone size appears in some rows only: once, few, many, or a class for an expanded clone.

many,-,TRBJ1-6,TRBV12-3/TRBV12-4,CASSPPGLSSPLHF,TGTGCCAGCAGTCCTCCGGGACTCTCTTCACCCCTCCACTTT
many,-,TRBJ1-2,TRBV2,CASSEQGPNYGYTF,TGTGCCAGCAGTGAACAGGGACCTAACTATGGCTACACCTTC
-,-,TRBJ2-7,TRBV7-6,CASSLDGFTYEQYF,TGTGCCAGCAGCTTAGACGGATTCACCTACGAGCAGTACTTC
many,-,TRBJ2-5,TRBV29-1,CSVRRQEGAQYF,TGCAGCGTCCGTCGACAGGAAGGGGCCCAGTACTTC
many,-,TRBJ1-6,TRBV6-1,CASSENSYYNSPLHF,TGTGCCAGCAGTGAAAACAGCTACTACAATTCACCCCTCCACTTT
many,-,TRBJ1-1,TRBV11-2,CASSLGEARNTEAFF,TGTGCCAGCAGCTTAGGGGAAGCCAGGAACACTGAAGCTTTCTTT
many,-,TRBJ2-1,TRBV11-2,CASSLDSGLFNEQFF,TGTGCCAGCAGCTTAGATTCAGGACTATTTAATGAGCAGTTCTTC
many,TRBD1,TRBJ1-2,TRBV12-3/TRBV12-4,CASSIFGTGNYGYTF,TGTGCCAGCAGTATCTTCGGGACAGGGAACTATGGCTACACCTTC
many,-,TRBJ1-6,TRBV9,CASSVEWADYNSPLHF,TGTGCCAGCAGCGTAGAGTGGGCTGATTATAATTCACCCCTCCACTTT
many,TRBD2,TRBJ2-1,TRBV19,CASSPSTSGSYNEQFF,TGTGCCAGTAGTCCGTCGACTAGCGGATCCTACAATGAGCAGTTCTTC
many,-,TRBJ2-3,TRBV6-5,CASRGRRMNTDTQYF,TGTGCCAGCAGGGGCCGTCGTATGAACACAGATACGCAGTATTTT
many,-,TRBJ2-3,TRBV5-5,CASSLASVIQDTQYF,TGTGCCAGCAGCTTGGCCTCGGTCATTCAAGATACGCAGTATTTT
many,TRBD1,TRBJ2-5,TRBV20-1,CSARPTGGEKTQYF,TGCAGTGCTCGACCGACAGGGGGCGAAAAGACCCAGTACTTC
many,TRBD1,TRBJ1-1,TRBV27,CASSTRQGWAEAFF,TGTGCCAGCAGTACCCGACAGGGGTGGGCTGAAGCTTTCTTT
-,-,TRBJ2-3,TRBV20-1,CSASPAGRTDTQYF,TGCAGTGCTTCTCCAGCGGGCCGCACAGATACGCAGTATTTT
many,-,TRBJ2-1,TRBV6-2/TRBV6-3,CASSYSLNSGSYNEQFF,TGTGCCAGCAGTTACTCGCTGAACTCCGGCTCCTACAATGAGCAGTTCTTC
many,-,TRBJ2-5,TRBV6-1,CASRLRGALETQYF,TGTGCCAGCAGGCTTAGGGGGGCGTTAGAGACCCAGTACTTC
few,TRBD1,TRBJ2-7,TRBV29-1,CSARDSSYEQYF,TGCAGCGCTAGGGACAGCTCCTACGAGCAGTACTTC
many,TRBD2,TRBJ2-1,TRBV12-3/TRBV12-4,CASRGLDRNEQFF,TGTGCCAGCAGAGGACTAGACCGGAATGAGCAGTTCTTC
many,TRBD1,TRBJ2-1,TRBV29-1,CSAHRGLSYNEQFF,TGCAGCGCACACAGGGGATTGTCATACAATGAGCAGTTCTTC
many,-,TRBJ2-3,TRBV29-1,CSVEGSGSGTGTDTQYF,TGCAGCGTTGAAGGTAGCGGGAGTGGGACAGGGACAGATACGCAGTATTTT
many,TRBD2,TRBJ2-1,TRBV7-3,CASSSGLNNEQFF,TGTGCCAGCAGCTCGGGACTAAACAATGAGCAGTTCTTC
many,TRBD1,TRBJ1-1,TRBV29-1,CSVSGQGAFF,TGCAGCGTTTCCGGACAGGGAGCTTTCTTT
many,TRBD1,TRBJ2-2,TRBV19,CASTLGTGTNTGELFF,TGTGCCAGTACCCTAGGGACAGGAACGAACACCGGGGAGCTGTTTTTT
many,-,TRBJ2-7,TRBV7-6,CASSLGSGDSYEQYF,TGTGCCAGCAGCTTAGGGTCAGGCGACTCCTACGAGCAGTACTTC
many,TRBD1,TRBJ1-2,TRBV12-3/TRBV12-4,CASRDSGGAYGYTF,TGTGCCTCCAGGGACAGTGGAGGGGCTTATGGCTACACCTTC
-,TRBD1,TRBJ1-2,TRBV12-3/TRBV12-4,CASSSRQGANGYTF,TGTGCCAGCAGTTCCCGACAGGGGGCGAATGGCTACACCTTC
many,-,TRBJ2-5,TRBV30,CAWSVGPAETQYF,TGTGCCTGGAGTGTAGGGCCTGCGGAGACCCAGTACTTC
many,TRBD2,TRBJ2-2,TRBV20-1,CSASAGGITGELFF,TGCAGTGCTAGCGCGGGAGGGATAACCGGGGAGCTGTTTTTT
many,-,TRBJ1-4,TRBV7-9,CASSLGGIGEKLFF,TGTGCCAGCAGCTTGGGGGGGATCGGAGAAAAACTGTTTTTT
many,-,TRBJ1-2,TRBV5-1,CASTVSNYGYTF,TGCGCCAGCACGGTGTCAAACTATGGCTACACCTTC
many,-,TRBJ2-5,TRBV7-9,CASSPQSQETQYF,TGTGCCAGCAGCCCTCAGTCCCAAGAGACCCAGTACTTC
many,-,TRBJ2-6,TRBV30,CAWTGSGPPSGANVLTF,TGTGCCTGGACTGGTTCCGGGCCCCCTTCCGGGGCCAACGTCCTGACTTTC
many,TRBD2,TRBJ2-5,TRBV4-2,CASSQDPSGTQETQYF,TGTGCCAGCAGCCAAGACCCTAGCGGGACTCAAGAGACCCAGTACTTC